A single sample gave rise to the 32 T cell receptor beta chains below, sequenced in a study of blood T cell repertoires in COVID-19. Sequencing was performed with immunoSEQ multiplex PCR; in TCRdb, only in-frame clones are kept and a portion is missing. The sample records 140,000 or so clones, about 77% being singletons. Sequenced: peripheral blood. The source is a man between 60 and 75 years old with acute or convalescent COVID-19.

CDR3: CASIPDRVVHEQYF. CDR3 nucleotide sequence: TGTGCCAGCATCCCGGACAGGGTTGTCCACGAGCAGTACTTC. The V gene is TRBV2, the J gene TRBJ2-7; 8 bases line up with TRBD1. There are 14 residues in the CDR3. Trimming removed 7 bases from V and 5 bases from J; junction bases left unmatched: 10. Germline CDR1 SNHLY, CDR2 FYNNEI.

This CDR3 is CASSEVTGTYEQYF. The CDR3 bases are TGTGCCAGCAGTGAAGTTACAGGGACCTACGAGCAGTACTTC. The chain employs TRBV2 and TRBJ2-7, with a possible D match to TRBD1 (6 bases). Germline V gene data show CDR1 as SNHLY and CDR2 as FYNNEI. This CDR3 has 14 amino acids. The V gene lost 1 base and the J gene lost 2 bases, with 9 bases spanning the gap.

V usage is TRBV6-5 and J usage is TRBJ2-1; D uncertain. Trimming stripped 10 bases from V and 8 bases from J, with 12 bases between. From germline, CDR1 is MNHEY and CDR2 SVGAGI. This CDR3 is 11 amino acids long. In nucleotides, the CDR3 is TGTGCCACCTCACAGCTCCATGAGCAGTTCTTC. This sequence encodes CATSQLHEQFF.

The V call is TRBV27, the J call TRBJ2-1; 9 nucleotides match TRBD2. Unmatched junction bases numbered 4, after V lost 5 bases and J lost 8 bases. Germline V lookup: CDR1 MNHEY, CDR2 SMNVEV (reference sequence). The CDR3 runs to 13 residues. CDR3 DNA: TGTGCCAGCAGTGAACTAGCGGGTCATGAGCAGTTCTTC. This encodes CASSELAGHEQFF.

The genes are TRBV28 and TRBJ2-2; 9 bases map to TRBD1. Germline CDR1 is MDHEN and CDR2 is SYDVKM. The CDR3 has 17 residues. The J segment lost 3 bases and the V segment lost 5 bases, leaving 10 bases of the junction unmatched. In DNA, the CDR3 is TGTGCCAGCAGTCCCGGGACAGGGCGCAGGGACACCGGGGAGCTGTTTTTT. It is translated as CASSPGTGRRDTGELFF. Full variable domain (missing parts from reference TRBV28 and TRBJ2-2): DVKVTQSSRYLVKRTGEKVFLECVQDMDHENMFWYRQDPGLGLRLIYFSYDVKMKEKGDIPEGYSVSREKKERFSLILESASTNQTSMYLCASSPGTGRRDTGELFFGEGSRLTVL.

This clone was counted a few times. The chain joins TRBV4-2 to TRBJ2-7; the match to TRBD2 covers 16 bases. The germline CDR1 and CDR2 sequences are LGHNA and YNFKEQ. The CDR3 loop spans 23 amino acids. V was pared by 3 bases and J by 0 bases, with 20 bases of the junction left unmatched. The CDR3: CASSHLGQGKSGLAGGLSYEQYF. As DNA, the CDR3 is TGTGCCAGCAGCCACCTCGGACAGGGGAAATCGGGACTAGCGGGAGGGCTCTCCTACGAGCAGTACTTC.

The chain recombines TRBV10-2 with TRBJ1-2; D is unclear. The CDR3 covers 14 residues. Germline CDR1 reads WSHSY; CDR2 reads SAAADI. The V end lost 3 bases, the J end lost 2 bases, and 10 bases lay between the germline ends. The CDR3 coding sequence is TGCGCCAGCAGTGACCCTACAGAGAACTATGGCTACACCTTC. It encodes CASSDPTENYGYTF.

The V gene is TRBV7-8, the J gene TRBJ2-7; TRBD2 is a possible D gene (6 bases). The CDR3 spans 14 residues. The germline V gene encodes CDR1 SGHVS and CDR2 FQNEAQ. The V end lost 5 bases, the J end lost 3 bases, and 14 bases lay between the germline ends. The CDR3 DNA is TGTGCCAGCAGCGCAGACCTAGCGCGCTACGAGCAGTACTTC. The encoded protein is CASSADLARYEQYF.

The V gene is TRBV5-1, the J gene TRBJ2-7; D gene uncertain. The CDR3 sequence is 14 residues long. Trimming removed 2 bases from V and 3 bases from J, with 12 bases in between. Germline V CDR1 and CDR2: SGHRS, YFSETQ. For the CDR3, the DNA is TGCGCCAGCAGCTTTCTTGGCCTGGTCTACGAGCAGTACTTC. Translating it yields CASSFLGLVYEQYF.

The chain couples TRBV19 to TRBJ2-3; TRBD1 matches at 12 bases. Unmatched junction bases numbered 10, after V lost 7 bases and J lost 5 bases. CDR1 is LNHDA and CDR2 is SQIVND in the germline V gene (reference sequence). The CDR3 runs 16 residues. CDR3 DNA sequence: TGTGCCAGTACCCCACCGGGACAGGGGGCAAGAGATACGCAGTATTTT. Its translation: CASTPPGQGARDTQYF.

The chain couples TRBV6-6 to TRBJ2-3; 15 bases map to TRBD2. Germline CDR1 reads MNHNY; CDR2 reads SVGAGI (reference sequence). Trimming at V came to 7 bases and at J to 8 bases, leaving 7 bases not matched to a gene. The CDR3 spans 15 residues. CDR3 sequence: CASNGLAGGFVTQYF. The CDR3 nucleotides are TGTGCCAGCAACGGACTAGCGGGAGGGTTTGTTACGCAGTATTTT.

This clone turned up a few times. The chain combines TRBV6-5 with TRBJ2-1; D is possibly TRBD2 (6 bases). This CDR3 spans 14 amino acids. Trimming shortened V by 2 bases and J by 6 bases, and 11 bases separated the two germline ends. From germline, CDR1 is MNHEY and CDR2 SVGAGI. CDR3 loop: CASSYGGMGNEQFF. The CDR3 bases are TGTGCCAGCAGTTACGGAGGGATGGGCAATGAGCAGTTCTTC.

This clone occurred a few times. J is TRBJ2-7 and V is TRBV11-2, with 10 positions matching TRBD1. Germline V gene sequence: CDR1 SGHAT, CDR2 FQNNGV. The CDR3 has 14 amino acids. The J segment lost 3 bases and the V segment lost 4 bases, leaving 3 bases of the junction unmatched. This CDR3 is CASSWGDRGYEQYF. CDR3 DNA: TGTGCCAGCAGCTGGGGGGACAGGGGCTACGAGCAGTACTTC.

V gene TRBV11-2 combines with J gene TRBJ1-1; D remains unclear. Trimming stripped 1 base from V and 3 bases from J, with 6 bases between. The germline V gene encodes CDR1 SGHAT and CDR2 FQNNGV. This CDR3 is 13 amino acids long. The CDR3 region has the DNA TGTGCCAGCAGCTTAGTTGCGTACACTGAAGCTTTCTTT. This codes for CASSLVAYTEAFF.

This clone has more than one count but fewer than ten. The chain has TRBV19 and TRBJ2-1, with TRBD2 identical over 12 bases. This CDR3 is 13 amino acids long. Losses at the gene ends were 8 bases for V and 5 bases for J; bases not matched to a gene: 1. The germline CDR1 and CDR2 sequences are LNHDA and SQIVND (reference sequence). This CDR3 is CASWTSGNNEQFF. DNA of the CDR3: TGTGCCAGTTGGACTAGCGGGAACAATGAGCAGTTCTTC.

The CDR3 protein is CASSYMEAGNTIYF. CDR3 in DNA: TGTGCCAGCAGTTACATGGAGGCAGGAAACACCATATATTTT. The rearrangement uses TRBV6-5 and TRBJ1-3; D is undetermined. CDR1 MNHEY and CDR2 SVGAGI come from the germline V gene. Trimming pared 2 bases from V and 4 bases from J, leaving 9 bases between. The CDR3 has 14 residues.

This chain uses TRBV4-2 with TRBJ2-1; TRBD2 matches at 12 bases. CDR1 LGHNA and CDR2 YNFKEQ come from the germline V gene. The V and J ends lost 4 bases and 4 bases, in that order; junction bases with no gene match: 8. The CDR3 extends over 17 amino acids. CDR3 nucleotide sequence: TGTGCCAGCAGCCTTCGGACTAGCGGGGAACCTTACAATGAGCAGTTCTTC. It encodes CASSLRTSGEPYNEQFF.

This CDR3 is CASRTGQWNNEQFF. For the CDR3, the DNA is TGCGCCAGCAGAACTGGACAGTGGAACAATGAGCAGTTCTTC. The chain uses TRBV10-2 and TRBJ2-1; tentatively, D is TRBD1 (6 bases). The CDR3 is 14 amino acids. V was shortened by 6 bases and J by 5 bases, with 14 bases between the two germline ends. Germline V CDR1 and CDR2: WSHSY, SAAADI.

The V and J genes are TRBV6-7 and TRBJ2-2, with TRBD2 identical over 11 bases. TRBV6-7 is an ORF for which the function is uncertain. The CDR3 extends over 17 amino acids. The V and J ends lost 0 bases and 4 bases, in that order; junction bases with no gene match: 4. CDR3 protein: CASSYSTSGSPTGELFF. In nucleotides, the CDR3 is TGTGCCAGCAGTTACTCAACTAGCGGGAGCCCCACCGGGGAGCTGTTTTTT.

The J gene is TRBJ2-7, the V gene TRBV27; D unclear. This CDR3 has 13 amino acids. The germline V gene has CDR1 MNHEY and CDR2 SMNVEV (reference sequence). Trimming took off 3 bases at V and 4 bases at J, with 10 bases between the two ends. CDR3 sequence reads: CASSFNSQYEQYF. CDR3 nucleotide sequence: TGTGCCAGCAGTTTTAACAGTCAGTACGAGCAGTACTTC.

The chain couples TRBV27 to TRBJ2-1; TRBD2 aligns across 7 bases. From germline, CDR1 is MNHEY and CDR2 SMNVEV (reference sequence). V lost 6 bases to trimming and J lost 4 bases; unmatched junction nucleotides: 9. The CDR3 consists of 15 residues. This chain's CDR3 is CASSPGVAGYNEQFF. The CDR3 DNA sequence: TGTGCCAGCAGCCCCGGGGTAGCGGGTTACAATGAGCAGTTCTTC.

As DNA, the CDR3 is TGTGCCTGGTTAAACGACAGGGGACGATATGACACTGAAGCTTTCTTT. Translated, it gives CAWLNDRGRYDTEAFF. V usage is TRBV19 and J usage is TRBJ1-1; 8 bases map to TRBD1. Germline CDR1 reads LNHDA; CDR2 reads SQIVND (reference sequence). V lost 11 bases to trimming and J lost 3 bases; unmatched junction nucleotides: 17. This CDR3 is 16 amino acids long.

This sequence joins TRBV19 and TRBJ2-1; 7 nucleotides line up with TRBD1. V dropped 2 bases and J dropped 2; count of bases not matched to a gene: 9. Germline V gene lookup returns CDR1 LNHDA and CDR2 SQIVND (reference sequence). There are 17 residues in the CDR3. CDR3 coding DNA: TGTGCCAGTAGTATAATGGGACAGACGGTAGCCTACAATGAGCAGTTCTTC. Its protein product is CASSIMGQTVAYNEQFF.

V is TRBV11-3 and J is TRBJ2-1; the match to TRBD2 covers 8 bases. The germline V gene has CDR1 SGHNT and CDR2 YENEEA. This CDR3 is 15 amino acids long. The junction had 6 bases not matched to a gene; V was cut back by 5 bases and J by 3 bases. CDR3 protein: CASSATSAFYNEQFF. CDR3 DNA sequence: TGTGCCAGCAGCGCGACTAGCGCGTTCTACAATGAGCAGTTCTTC.

The J gene is TRBJ2-7, the V gene TRBV7-2; tentative D call: TRBD1 (7 bases). This CDR3 is built from 14 residues. Between the trimmed V and J ends, which lost 4 bases and 0 bases, there was a span of 10 bases. Germline V gene sequence: CDR1 SGHTA, CDR2 FQGNSA. CDR3 nucleotides: TGTGCCAGCAGCTCAGGGGGGTCCTCCTACGAGCAGTACTTC. This gives the protein CASSSGGSSYEQYF.

The rearrangement uses TRBV18 and TRBJ1-2; the D gene is possibly TRBD1 (5 bases). There are 13 residues in the CDR3. CDR1 and CDR2 from the germline V gene are KGHSH and LQKENI. Trimming stripped 3 bases from V and 8 bases from J, with 13 bases between. The CDR3 bases are TGTGCCAGCTCACCTGATAGGGACTGGGGCTACACCTTC. This translates into CASSPDRDWGYTF. Together with reference TRBV18 and TRBJ1-2, the CDR3 gives the full variable domain: NAGVMQNPRHLVRRRGQEARLRCSPMKGHSHVYWYRQLPEEGLKFMVYLQKENIIDESGMPKERFSAEFPKEGPSILRIQQVVRGDSAAYFCASSPDRDWGYTFGSGTRLTVV.

The chain uses TRBV2 and TRBJ2-7; the D gene is possibly TRBD1 (5 bases). The CDR3 consists of 14 residues. Between the trimmed V and J ends, which lost 7 bases and 2 bases, there was a span of 15 bases. In germline, CDR1 is SNHLY, CDR2 FYNNEI. The CDR3, as DNA: TGTGCCAGCAATTGGGGCTACCCCACCTACGAGCAGTACTTC. As protein: CASNWGYPTYEQYF. Using reference TRBV2 and TRBJ2-7 for the parts outside the CDR3, the full variable domain is EPEVTQTPSHQVTQMGQEVILRCVPISNHLYFYWYRQILGQKVEFLVSFYNNEISEKSEIFDDQFSVERPDGSNFTLKIRSTKLEDSAMYFCASNWGYPTYEQYFGPGTRLTVT.

Of note for this clone: Other DNA sequences in the same sample also yield this CDR3. The chain uses TRBV6-5 and TRBJ2-7; D ambiguous. This CDR3 has 12 amino acids. The V gene lost 5 bases and the J gene lost 0 bases, with 5 bases spanning the gap. In germline, CDR1 is MNHEY, CDR2 SVGAGI. The CDR3, as DNA: TGTGCCAGCAGTCCTAGCTCCTACGAGCAGTACTTC. Protein product: CASSPSSYEQYF.

This chain joins TRBV6-5 and TRBJ2-7; tentatively, D is TRBD1 (6 bases). The CDR3 sequence is 15 residues long. Per the germline V gene, CDR1 is MNHEY and CDR2 is SVGAGI. The V end lost 2 bases, the J end lost 0 bases, and 11 bases lay between the germline ends. CDR3 amino acids: CASSYAGTTSYEQYF. In DNA form, the CDR3 reads TGTGCCAGCAGTTACGCCGGGACAACCTCCTACGAGCAGTACTTC.

This clone occurred many times. V and J are TRBV11-2 and TRBJ1-2; a possible D gene is TRBD1 (6 bases). V was shortened by 2 bases and J by 4 bases, with 11 bases between the two germline ends. CDR1 is SGHAT, CDR2 FQNNGV, per germline. The CDR3 consists of 14 residues. This CDR3 is CASSLRGGLYGYTF. The DNA for the CDR3 is TGTGCCAGCAGCTTAAGGGGGGGCCTCTATGGCTACACCTTC. Supplemented by reference TRBV11-2 and TRBJ1-2, the full variable domain reads EAGVAQSPRYKIIEKRQSVAFWCNPISGHATLYWYQQILGQGPKLLIQFQNNGVVDDSQLPKDRFSAERLKGVDSTLKIQPAKLEDSAVYLCASSLRGGLYGYTFGSGTRLTVV.

The chain uses TRBV19 and TRBJ1-1; possible D gene TRBD1, 5 bases. Trimming stripped 6 bases from V and 1 base from J, with 15 bases between. The CDR3 spans 15 residues. Germline V gene lookup returns CDR1 LNHDA and CDR2 SQIVND (reference sequence). CDR3 sequence reads: CASRKRTGTNTEAFF. CDR3 bases: TGTGCCAGTAGGAAACGAACAGGTACGAACACTGAAGCTTTCTTT.

The chain recombines TRBV7-8 with TRBJ1-2, with D perhaps matching TRBD1 (5 bases). The CDR3 consists of 16 residues. Deletions cut 2 bases from V and 1 base from J, with 14 bases between. From germline, CDR1 is SGHVS and CDR2 FQNEAQ. The CDR3 DNA reads as TGTGCCAGCAGCTTATTACAGGCGGTCCGTAACTATGGCTACACCTTC. It codes for CASSLLQAVRNYGYTF.